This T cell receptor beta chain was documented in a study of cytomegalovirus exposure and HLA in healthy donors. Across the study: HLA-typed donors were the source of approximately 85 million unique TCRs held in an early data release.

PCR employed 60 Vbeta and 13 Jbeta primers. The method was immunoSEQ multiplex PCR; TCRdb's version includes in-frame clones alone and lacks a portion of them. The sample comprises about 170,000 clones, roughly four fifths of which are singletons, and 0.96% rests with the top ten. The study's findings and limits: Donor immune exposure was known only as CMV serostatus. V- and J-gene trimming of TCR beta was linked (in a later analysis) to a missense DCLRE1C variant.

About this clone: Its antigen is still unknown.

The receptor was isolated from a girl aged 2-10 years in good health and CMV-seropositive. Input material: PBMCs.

This CDR3 reads CASSSAVLAINQPQHF. DNA for the CDR3: TGTGCCAGCAGCTCCGCCGTACTTGCTATCAATCAGCCCCAGCATTTT. This chain uses TRBV13 with TRBJ1-5; unclear D gene. Looked up from germline, CDR1 is PRHDT and CDR2 is FYEKMQ (reference sequence). The V gene lost 4 bases and the J gene lost 3 bases, with 16 bases spanning the gap. This CDR3 contains 16 residues.